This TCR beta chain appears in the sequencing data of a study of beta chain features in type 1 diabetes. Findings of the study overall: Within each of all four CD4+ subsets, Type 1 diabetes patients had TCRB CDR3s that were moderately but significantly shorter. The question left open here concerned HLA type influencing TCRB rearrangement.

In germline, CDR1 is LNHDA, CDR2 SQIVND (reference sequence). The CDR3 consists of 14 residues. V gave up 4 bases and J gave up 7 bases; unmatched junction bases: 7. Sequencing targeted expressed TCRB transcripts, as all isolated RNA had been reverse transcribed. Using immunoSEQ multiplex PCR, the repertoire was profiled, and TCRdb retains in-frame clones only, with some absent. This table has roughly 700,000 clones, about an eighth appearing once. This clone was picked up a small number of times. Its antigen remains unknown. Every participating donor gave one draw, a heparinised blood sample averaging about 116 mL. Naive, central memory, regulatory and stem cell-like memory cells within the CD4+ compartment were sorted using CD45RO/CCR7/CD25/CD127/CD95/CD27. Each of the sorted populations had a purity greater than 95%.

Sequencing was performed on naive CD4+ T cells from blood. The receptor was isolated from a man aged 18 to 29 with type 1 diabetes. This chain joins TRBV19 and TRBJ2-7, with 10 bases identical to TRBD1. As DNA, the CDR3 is TGTGCCAGTAGTAGGGGACAGGGGACGGGGGAGCAGTACTTC. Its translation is CASSRGQGTGEQYF. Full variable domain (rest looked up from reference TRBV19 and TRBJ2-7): DGGITQSPKYLFRKEGQNVTLSCEQNLNHDAMYWYRQDPGQGLRLIYYSQIVNDFQKGDIAEGYSVSREKKESFPLTVTSAQKNPTAFYLCASSRGQGTGEQYFGPGTRLTVT.